This T cell receptor (beta chain) derives from a study of cytomegalovirus exposure and HLA in healthy donors. Points from the study as a whole: Prior analysis indicated that the majority of TCR beta V segments exhibited productivity approximately 90% or approximately 30% of the time. Using a false discovery rate of 0.05, a later analysis showed that approximately 17,000 TCR beta sequences were associated with HLA alleles. What a later analysis reportedly showed was that an Asian-associated ancestry cluster had fewer N-insertions than the roughly 670-donor mean.

Use of 60 Vbeta and 13 Jbeta primers characterized the PCR. Sequencing used immunoSEQ multiplex PCR; TCRdb keeps in-frame clones, though not all of them. The table records roughly 280,000 clones, under 80% of them present only once. Germline trimming cut 1 base from V and 2 bases from J; bases unmatched to any gene: 1. This CDR3 is 16 amino acids long. The V gene's germline CDR1 is SGHTA and CDR2 FQGNSA. This clone was detected a few times. What it binds is not known. V and J are TRBV7-2 and TRBJ2-5; 13 bases map to TRBD2. The sample consisted of PBMCs. The sequence was obtained from a female donor in good health and CMV-seronegative. Written as DNA, the CDR3 is TGTGCCAGCAGCTTAGAACTAGCGGGAGGGCAAGAGACCCAGTACTTC. The encoded protein is CASSLELAGGQETQYF.